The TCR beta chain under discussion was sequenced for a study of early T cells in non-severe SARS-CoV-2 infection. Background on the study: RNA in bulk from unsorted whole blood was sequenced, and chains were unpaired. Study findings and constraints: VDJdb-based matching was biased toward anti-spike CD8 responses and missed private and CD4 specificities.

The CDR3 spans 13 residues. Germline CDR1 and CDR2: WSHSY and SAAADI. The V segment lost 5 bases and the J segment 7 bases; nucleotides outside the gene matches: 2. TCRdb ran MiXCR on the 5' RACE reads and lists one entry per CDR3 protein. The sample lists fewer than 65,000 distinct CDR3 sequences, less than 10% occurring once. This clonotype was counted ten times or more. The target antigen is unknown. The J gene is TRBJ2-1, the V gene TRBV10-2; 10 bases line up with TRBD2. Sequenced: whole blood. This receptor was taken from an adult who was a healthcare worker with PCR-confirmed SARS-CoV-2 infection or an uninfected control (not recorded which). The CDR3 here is CASSLAGGNEQFF. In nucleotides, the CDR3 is TGCGCCAGCAGTTTAGCGGGGGGTAATGAGCAGTTCTTC.